Listed below are T cell receptor beta chains from one sample, sequenced in a study of blood T cells in healthy people across ages. TCRdb reprocessed the 5' RACE reads via MiXCR and lists one record per CDR3 protein. The profile shows 1.2 million to 1.5 million distinct CDR3 sequences, 40% to 50% of them singletons. The source material was blood. Source of these receptors: a woman younger than 35 in good health. The CDR3 runs from the conserved cysteine through the conserved F or W. A D gene is named only where the DNA matches it firmly. Expanded clones are given a class, and other clones once, few, many or no size at all.

CDR3: CASSLETDEKLFF; DNA: TGCGCCAGCAGCTTGGAAACAGATGAAAAACTGTTTTTT; size: few; V: TRBV5-1; D: -; J: TRBJ1-4
CDR3: CASSQGSSGNEQYF; DNA: TGTGCCAGCAGCCAAGGGTCGAGCGGGAATGAGCAGTACTTC; size: few; V: TRBV14; D: TRBD2; J: TRBJ2-5
CDR3: CASSRLAGALNEQFF; DNA: TGTGCCAGCTCACGACTAGCGGGAGCGCTAAATGAGCAGTTCTTC; size: -; V: TRBV18; D: TRBD2; J: TRBJ2-1
CDR3: CSASMAGGYGYTF; DNA: TGCAGTGCTAGTATGGCAGGGGGCTATGGCTACACCTTC; size: few; V: TRBV20-1; D: TRBD1; J: TRBJ1-2
CDR3: CASNPTSALDNEQFF; DNA: TGTGCCAGCAACCCTACTAGCGCCTTAGACAATGAGCAGTTCTTC; size: few; V: TRBV25-1; D: TRBD2; J: TRBJ2-1
CDR3: CASTLGTSGSEQFF; DNA: TGTGCCAGCACCCTCGGGACTAGCGGTTCTGAGCAGTTCTTC; size: -; V: TRBV11-2; D: TRBD2; J: TRBJ2-1
CDR3: CASSQETGSVLTF; DNA: TGCGCCAGCAGCCAAGAGACCGGTAGCGTCCTGACTTTC; size: few; V: TRBV4-1; D: -; J: TRBJ2-6
CDR3: CASSPLVSPSEAFF; DNA: TGTGCCAGCTCACCACTAGTTTCCCCTTCTGAAGCTTTCTTT; size: -; V: TRBV18; D: -; J: TRBJ1-1
CDR3: CSARGSAGTVTEAFF; DNA: TGCAGTGCTAGAGGTAGCGCCGGGACAGTCACCGAAGCTTTCTTT; size: few; V: TRBV20-1; D: TRBD1; J: TRBJ1-1
CDR3: CASSKPVGADGGYTF; DNA: TGTGCCAGCAGCAAGCCCGTGGGAGCGGACGGTGGCTACACCTTC; size: -; V: TRBV7-2; D: -; J: TRBJ1-2
CDR3: CASSGTGGASYGYTF; DNA: TGTGCCAGCAGTGGGACTGGGGGGGCGAGCTATGGCTACACCTTC; size: -; V: TRBV12-3/TRBV12-4; D: -; J: TRBJ1-2
CDR3: CASSSSSYEQYF; DNA: TGTGCCAGCAGCTCGAGCTCCTACGAGCAGTACTTC; size: many; V: TRBV5-1; D: -; J: TRBJ2-7
CDR3: CATSAQTSGRNEQFF; DNA: TGTGCCACCAGCGCCCAGACTAGCGGGCGTAATGAGCAGTTCTTC; size: few; V: TRBV15; D: TRBD2; J: TRBJ2-1
CDR3: CASSLSGQNTEAFF; DNA: TGTGCCAGCAGCTTATCGGGGCAGAACACTGAAGCTTTCTTT; size: few; V: TRBV11-2; D: -; J: TRBJ1-1
CDR3: CASSLEGEGAFQETQYF; DNA: TGTGCCAGCAGCTTAGAGGGGGAGGGGGCTTTTCAAGAGACCCAGTACTTC; size: -; V: TRBV7-2; D: -; J: TRBJ2-5
CDR3: CASSQGASGDTYEQYF; DNA: TGCGCCAGCAGCCAAGGGGCTAGCGGGGACACCTACGAGCAGTACTTC; size: -; V: TRBV4-1; D: TRBD2; J: TRBJ2-7
CDR3: CASIRYKSGYTF; DNA: TGTGCCAGCATTAGGTACAAAAGTGGCTACACCTTC; size: -; V: TRBV25-1; D: -; J: TRBJ1-2
CDR3: CASSVGEGYYGYTF; DNA: TGTGCCAGCAGCGTCGGGGAGGGCTACTATGGCTACACCTTC; size: -; V: TRBV25-1; D: -; J: TRBJ1-2
CDR3: CASRTGTDISYEQYF; DNA: TGTGCCAGCAGAACCGGGACAGATATTTCCTACGAGCAGTACTTC; size: -; V: TRBV6-1; D: TRBD1; J: TRBJ2-7
CDR3: CASRGAAAVGYTF; DNA: TGTGCCAGCAGGGGGGCGGCCGCCGTCGGCTACACCTTC; size: -; V: TRBV27; D: -; J: TRBJ1-2
CDR3: CSAAPKGQPQHF; DNA: TGCAGCGCCGCCCCGAAAGGGCAGCCCCAGCATTTT; size: -; V: TRBV29-1; D: -; J: TRBJ1-5
CDR3: CASSLDLAGGAVNEQFF; DNA: TGTGCCAGCAGTTTAGATCTAGCGGGGGGAGCCGTCAATGAGCAGTTCTTC; size: few; V: TRBV27; D: TRBD2; J: TRBJ2-1
CDR3: CASSARGGLVVHGYTF; DNA: TGTGCCAGCAGTGCCAGGGGGGGTCTCGTTGTCCATGGCTACACCTTC; size: -; V: TRBV2; D: TRBD1; J: TRBJ1-2